The 11 T cell receptor beta chains listed next were all sequenced from one sample in a study of cytotoxic CD8 clonotypes in ibrutinib-treated CLL (dated by TCRdb to the early 2020s). Libraries came from the immunoSEQ multiplex PCR assay. The table comes from immuneACCESS by way of TCRdb, which keeps in-frame sequences with V and J called. Part of the clones is missing from these tables; in studies checked, under half for an unresolved V gene and the rest for unknown reasons. Here the sample has about 57,000 clones; around 60% occur a single time. The biggest ten clones account for roughly 22% of the sample. The time point label corresponds to: 20 to 25 months on ibrutinib. The source material was PBMCs, sampled after 24 months of ibrutinib treatment. These receptors were taken from a human donor with chronic lymphocytic leukemia.

In its sample, this clone was seen a few times. The chain employs TRBV6-5 and TRBJ1-5; D might be TRBD1 (5 bases). This CDR3 contains 15 residues. Trimming shortened V by 5 bases and J by 0 bases, and 11 bases separated the two germline ends. The V gene's germline CDR1 is MNHEY and CDR2 SVGAGI. CDR3 protein: CASSTQGSSNQPQHF. CDR3 nucleotides: TGTGCCAGCAGTACTCAGGGCAGTAGCAATCAGCCCCAGCATTTT.

This clone was seen only a few times. V is TRBV28 and J is TRBJ1-1; D gene uncertain. Germline V gene sequence: CDR1 MDHEN, CDR2 SYDVKM. V lost 5 bases and J 8 bases, leaving 9 bases between the germline ends. The CDR3 runs 11 residues. This CDR3 is CASSRRVEAFF. CDR3 DNA: TGTGCCAGCAGTCGGCGGGTCGAAGCTTTCTTT.

The V and J genes are TRBV5-6 and TRBJ1-1, with D possibly TRBD1 on 5 matching bases. The CDR3 length is 13 residues. With 6 bases removed from V and 1 base from J, the gap between germline ends came to 10 bases. Looked up from germline, CDR1 is SGHDT and CDR2 is YYEEEE. Here the CDR3 DNA reads TGTGCCAGCACACTCGACAGGAACACTGAAGCTTTCTTT. Translated, it gives CASTLDRNTEAFF. Variable domain in full (rest from reference TRBV5-6 and TRBJ1-1): DAGVTQSPTHLIKTRGQQVTLRCSPKSGHDTVSWYQQALGQGPQFIFQYYEEEERQRGNFPDRFSGHQFPNYSSELNVNALLLGDSALYLCASTLDRNTEAFFGQGTRLTVV.

V gene TRBV6-5 combines with J gene TRBJ1-2; 10 bases fit TRBD1. Per germline, CDR1 MNHEY and CDR2 SVGAGI. Trimming cost V 6 bases and J 3 bases; bases outside gene matches: 4. CDR3 size: 14 residues. This CDR3 reads CASRVGTGDYGYTF. For the CDR3, the DNA is TGTGCCAGCAGGGTAGGGACAGGGGACTATGGCTACACCTTC.

The genes are TRBV19 and TRBJ2-4; 10 bases line up with TRBD2. This CDR3 has 13 amino acids. Germline CDR1 LNHDA, CDR2 SQIVND (reference sequence). J was trimmed by 5 bases and V by 8 bases; bases with no gene match: 3. Written as DNA, the CDR3 is TGTGCCAGTCTTCTAGCGGGGGAAAACATTCAGTACTTC. Translation: CASLLAGENIQYF.

The chain joins TRBV7-2 to TRBJ2-1, with 12 bases fitting TRBD2. The CDR3 contains 15 residues. Germline assignment: CDR1 SGHTA and CDR2 FQGNSA. After removal of 5 bases from V and 7 bases from J, the junction contained 6 bases not matched to a gene. The CDR3 bases are TGTGCCAGCAGCCTGACTAGCGGGAGATTTAATGAGCAGTTCTTC. It is translated as CASSLTSGRFNEQFF.

The chain couples TRBV5-1 to TRBJ2-1; tentative D call: TRBD2 (6 bases). V dropped 4 bases and J dropped 7 bases, with 12 bases sitting between them. This CDR3 spans 13 amino acids. CDR1 is SGHRS and CDR2 is YFSETQ in the germline V gene. The CDR3 sequence: CASSPIAGNEQFF. For the CDR3, the DNA is TGCGCCAGCAGCCCGATTGCGGGAAATGAGCAGTTCTTC. The full variable domain, completed using reference TRBV5-1 and TRBJ2-1, is KAGVTQTPRYLIKTRGQQVTLSCSPISGHRSVSWYQQTPGQGLQFLFEYFSETQRNKGNFPGRFSGRQFSNSRSEMNVSTLELGDSALYLCASSPIAGNEQFFGPGTRLTVL.

This clone was observed at least ten times. This sequence joins TRBV5-1 and TRBJ2-3; 14 positions agree with TRBD2. There are 16 residues in the CDR3. The ends lost 2 bases at V and 6 bases at J; junction bases unmatched: 5. Germline CDR1 and CDR2: SGHRS and YFSETQ. CDR3 sequence: CASSLRTSGGSDTQYF. CDR3 DNA: TGCGCCAGCAGCTTACGGACTAGCGGGGGGTCTGATACGCAGTATTTT.

The chain links TRBV5-1 to TRBJ1-3; 7 nucleotides match TRBD1. Germline loops: CDR1 SGHRS, CDR2 YFSETQ. This CDR3 has 16 amino acids. With V trimmed by 3 bases and J by 0 bases, 6 bases remained unmatched. CDR3 amino acids: CASSSNYRGSGNTIYF. For the CDR3, the DNA is TGCGCCAGCAGCTCGAATTACAGGGGCTCTGGAAACACCATATATTTT.

This clone was recorded only once. The chain carries TRBV7-8 and TRBJ2-7; the D gene is possibly TRBD2 (6 bases). Germline V lookup: CDR1 SGHVS, CDR2 FQNEAQ. The germline V and J ends were trimmed by 5 bases and 1 base, with 9 bases remaining between them. The CDR3 is 13 residues long. CDR3 amino acids: CASSRSGSYEQYF. The CDR3 DNA reads as TGTGCCAGCAGCCGTAGCGGTTCCTACGAGCAGTACTTC.

The V and J genes are TRBV7-2 and TRBJ2-5, with 10 bases lining up with TRBD1. This CDR3 is 14 amino acids long. The V gene's germline CDR1 is SGHTA and CDR2 FQGNSA. After removal of 2 bases from V and 6 bases from J, the junction contained 3 bases not matched to a gene. The CDR3 DNA reads TGTGCCAGCAGCTTACCGGGACAGGGGCAGACCCAGTACTTC. It yields the protein CASSLPGQGQTQYF.